This entry describes one T cell receptor beta chain. The sample is drawn from a study of Ad26.COV2.S vaccination and SARS-CoV-2 variants. Across the whole study: As a participant in COV1001, the donor was in the Ad26.COV2.S trial arm. Ad26.COV2.S was injected intramuscularly once or twice, 56 days apart.

Clones were sequenced by immunoSEQ multiplex PCR, and TCRdb holds only the in-frame ones, with some missing. The sample lists 500,000 or so clones, roughly 87% occurring once. V was pared by 1 base and J by 0 bases, with 30 bases between. Germline loops: CDR1 LGHDT, CDR2 YNNKEL (reference sequence). CDR3 length: 22 amino acids. Treatment denoted: 15 to 20 received Ad26.COV2.S at low or high dose, single or two shots; roughly 5 received placebo; per-sample allocation not given. Sampling was done on day 63 after the first vaccine or placebo injection. The TCR comes from a person between 18 and 65 years old who received the Ad26.COV2.S COVID-19 vaccine or a placebo. The V gene is TRBV3-1 (or the pseudogene TRBV3-2), the J gene TRBJ1-1; D possibly corresponds to TRBD1 (5 bases). The sequenced sample was peripheral blood, obtained in a trial of Ad26.COV2.S vaccine versus placebo. This CDR3 is CASSQGTSVTVTRSFMNTEAFF. The CDR3 nucleotides are TGTGCCAGCAGCCAAGGGACGTCGGTGACAGTTACCCGCTCTTTTATGAACACTGAAGCTTTCTTT.